The clone carrying this T cell receptor (beta chain) was seen a few times. Its antigen is not known. Between the trimmed V and J ends, which lost 5 bases and 3 bases, there was a span of 13 bases. The germline gives CDR1 SEHNR, CDR2 FQNEAQ (reference sequence). The CDR3 contains 15 residues. This record comes from a study of T-cell memory formation after mild COVID-19. Findings and limits, study-wide: Pre-infection memory held some responding clones, suggesting pre-existing cross-reactive T cells responded.

The 5'RACE method, run with constant-segment primers, produced TCR alpha and TCR beta cDNA libraries (carrying sample barcodes and UMIs). Each CDR3 protein is one row after TCRdb ran MiXCR on the 5' RACE reads. The sample lists around 300,000 distinct CDR3 sequences, less than 20% occurring once. The sample comprised PBMCs or a T cell subset sorted from them (not recorded which). The receptor comes from a man between 18 and 29 years old who had mild COVID-19 (a few samples of this study predate the infection). Cell type and time point are not known. The chain is built from TRBV7-9 and TRBJ1-4; D is possibly TRBD1 (6 bases). The CDR3 region has the DNA TGTGCCAGCAGCCGCCCGGGGGCAGCTAATGAAAAACTGTTTTTT. Protein sequence: CASSRPGAANEKLFF.